The 8 T cell receptor beta chains in this list originate from one sample, sequenced in a study of blood T cell repertoires in COVID-19. Measured with immunoSEQ multiplex PCR; TCRdb has only the in-frame clones, and not every one. This sample has 150,000 or so clones, with just under 90% found just once. Sequencing was carried out using peripheral blood. These receptors were collected from a woman in her seventies with COVID-19, enrolled during active disease.

The chain is built from TRBV12-5 and TRBJ1-1, with a weak D call TRBD1 (6 bases). CDR3 length: 16 amino acids. V shed 6 bases and J shed 0 bases, with 17 bases lying between them. The germline V gene encodes CDR1 LGHNT and CDR2 FRNRAP. DNA for the CDR3: TGTGCTAGTGGGAAGGGGGAATACGTAATGAACACTGAAGCTTTCTTT. This translates into CASGKGEYVMNTEAFF.

The V call is TRBV5-4, the J call TRBJ1-2; no firm D call. Between the trimmed V and J ends, which lost 0 bases and 5 bases, there was a span of 14 bases. This CDR3 comprises 15 residues. Germline CDR1 and CDR2: SGHNT and YYREEE (reference sequence). The CDR3 here is CASSLVAGSPYGYTF. The DNA of the CDR3 is TGTGCCAGCAGCTTGGTAGCGGGGTCCCCTTATGGCTACACCTTC.

The rearrangement joins TRBV18 to TRBJ1-1; D might be TRBD1 (6 bases). Per the germline V gene, CDR1 is KGHSH and CDR2 is LQKENI. CDR3 size: 14 residues. Between the trimmed V and J ends, which lost 2 bases and 3 bases, there was a span of 10 bases. In DNA form, the CDR3 reads TGTGCCAGCTCACCAAACAGGGCGGACACTGAAGCTTTCTTT. It codes for CASSPNRADTEAFF.

V is TRBV3-1 (or the pseudogene TRBV3-2) and J is TRBJ1-2; 8 nucleotides agree with TRBD1. CDR3 size: 14 residues. Trimming cost V 5 bases and J 4 bases; bases outside gene matches: 6. Looked up from germline, CDR1 is LGHDT and CDR2 is YNNKEL (reference sequence). The CDR3 reads CASSFRTGIYGYTF. The CDR3 bases are TGTGCCAGCAGCTTCCGGACAGGGATCTATGGCTACACCTTC.

The table lists this clone with a few counts. V and J are TRBV7-2 and TRBJ1-1; weak D call: TRBD1 (5 bases). Germline V gene lookup returns CDR1 SGHTA and CDR2 FQGNSA. This CDR3 is built from 14 residues. V lost 2 bases to trimming and J lost 11 bases, with 18 bases between them. As DNA, the CDR3 is TGTGCCAGCAGCTTAATGGGTTTGGGGGGTAGGGCTTTCTTT. Translation: CASSLMGLGGRAFF.

The V gene is TRBV10-3, the J gene TRBJ1-2; tentative D call: TRBD1 (6 bases). This CDR3 is built from 16 residues. V gave up 2 bases and J gave up 4 bases, with 17 bases separating them. The germline CDR1 and CDR2 sequences are ENHRY and SYGVKD. The CDR3 DNA follows: TGTGCCATCAGTGAGCCGCTAACAGGGCTCCTCTATGGCTACACCTTC. This translates into CAISEPLTGLLYGYTF.

This chain connects TRBV6-1 to TRBJ1-5; D is undetermined. Germline V gene sequence: CDR1 MNHNS, CDR2 SASEGT. Deletions cut 2 bases from V and 0 bases from J, with 8 bases between. CDR3 length: 15 residues. The CDR3 nucleotides read TGTGCCAGCAGTGAATTCGGTTATAGCAATCAGCCCCAGCATTTT. Protein: CASSEFGYSNQPQHF.

V usage is TRBV3-1 (or the pseudogene TRBV3-2) and J usage is TRBJ2-3; 9 bases fit TRBD2. The J segment lost 7 bases and the V segment lost 5 bases, leaving 16 bases of the junction unmatched. This CDR3 is built from 17 residues. The germline V gene encodes CDR1 LGHDT and CDR2 YNNKEL (reference sequence). The CDR3 is CASSNRWASGVANTQYF. CDR3 in DNA: TGTGCCAGCAGCAACCGGTGGGCTAGCGGGGTTGCGAATACGCAGTATTTT.